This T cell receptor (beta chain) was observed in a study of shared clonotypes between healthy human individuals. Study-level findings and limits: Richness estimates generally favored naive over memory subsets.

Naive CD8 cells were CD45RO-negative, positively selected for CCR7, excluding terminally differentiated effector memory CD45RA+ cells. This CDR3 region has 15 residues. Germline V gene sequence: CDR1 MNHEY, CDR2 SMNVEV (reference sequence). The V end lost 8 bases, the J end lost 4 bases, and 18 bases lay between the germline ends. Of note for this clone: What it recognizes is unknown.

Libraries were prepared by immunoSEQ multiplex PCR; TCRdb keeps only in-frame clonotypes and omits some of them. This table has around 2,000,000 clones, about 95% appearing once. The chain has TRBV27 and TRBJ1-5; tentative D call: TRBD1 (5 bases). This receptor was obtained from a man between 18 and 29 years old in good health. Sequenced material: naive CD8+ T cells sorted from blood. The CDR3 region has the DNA TGTGCCAGCCGGATGGGGGGGGTAGGGAATCAGCCCCAGCATTTT. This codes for CASRMGGVGNQPQHF.